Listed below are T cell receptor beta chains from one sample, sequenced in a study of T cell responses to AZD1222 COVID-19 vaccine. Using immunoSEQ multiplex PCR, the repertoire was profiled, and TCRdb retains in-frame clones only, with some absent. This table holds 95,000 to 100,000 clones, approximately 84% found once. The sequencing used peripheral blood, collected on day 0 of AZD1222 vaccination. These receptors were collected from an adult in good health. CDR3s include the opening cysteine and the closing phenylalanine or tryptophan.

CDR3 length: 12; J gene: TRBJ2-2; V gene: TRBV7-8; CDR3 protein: CASSLRVGELFF
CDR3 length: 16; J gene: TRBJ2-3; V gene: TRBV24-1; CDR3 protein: CATSDPGLAGRYTQYF
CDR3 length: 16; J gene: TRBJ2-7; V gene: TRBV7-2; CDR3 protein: CASSPSPGQGADEQYF
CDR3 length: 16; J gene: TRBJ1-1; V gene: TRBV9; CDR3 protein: CASSVDTGQGGTEAFF
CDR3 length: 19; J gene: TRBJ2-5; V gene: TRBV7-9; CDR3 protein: CASSSGGDDPLPRQETQYF
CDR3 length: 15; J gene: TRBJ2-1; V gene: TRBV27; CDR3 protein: CASTQAGTSGSEQFF
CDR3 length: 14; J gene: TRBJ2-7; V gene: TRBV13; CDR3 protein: CASSSGQNRYEQYF
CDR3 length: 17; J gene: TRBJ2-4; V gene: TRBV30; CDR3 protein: CAWSRRPGAKGKNIQYF
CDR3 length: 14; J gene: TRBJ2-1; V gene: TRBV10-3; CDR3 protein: CAISTPGLHNEQFF
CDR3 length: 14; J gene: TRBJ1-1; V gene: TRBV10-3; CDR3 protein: CAISTQGVGTEAFF